This T cell receptor beta chain was recorded in a study of molecular identifiers for immune sequencing clone quantification. The study, taken as a whole, reports: Jurkat TCR RNA spiked in from one cell reportedly remained identifiable amid about a million naive cells.

This CDR3 contains 14 residues. V was cut by 6 bases and J by 0 bases, with 10 bases left in between. This clonotype was found many times. Its antigen remains unknown. Using its own MiXCR run on the PCR reads, TCRdb lists one record per CDR3 protein. Of some 320,000 distinct CDR3 sequences in the sample, roughly 24% were seen once. The sample was naive CD8+ T cells from blood, with Jurkat cell RNA spiked in. Subset reported: FACS-sorted CD8+CD4-CCR7+CD45RA+ naive T cells. The clonotype comes from a human donor in good health. Some libraries in this study had Jurkat cell RNA spiked in. The rearrangement links TRBV12-3 or TRBV12-4 to TRBJ2-3, with a weak D call TRBD1 (5 bases). The CDR3 is CASSSGHSTDTQYF. In DNA form, the CDR3 reads TGTGCCAGCAGCTCCGGACACAGCACAGATACGCAGTATTTT.